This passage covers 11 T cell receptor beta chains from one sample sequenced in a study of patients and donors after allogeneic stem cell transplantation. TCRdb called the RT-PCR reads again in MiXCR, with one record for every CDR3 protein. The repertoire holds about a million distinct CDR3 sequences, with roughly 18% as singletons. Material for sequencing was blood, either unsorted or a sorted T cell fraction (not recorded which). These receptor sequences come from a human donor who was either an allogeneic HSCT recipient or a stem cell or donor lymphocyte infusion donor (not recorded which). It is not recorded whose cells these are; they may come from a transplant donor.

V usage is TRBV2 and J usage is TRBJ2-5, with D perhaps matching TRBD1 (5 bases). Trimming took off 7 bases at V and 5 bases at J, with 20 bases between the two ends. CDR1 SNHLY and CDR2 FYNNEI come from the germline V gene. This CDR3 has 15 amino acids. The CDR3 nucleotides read TGTGCCAGCAAGTGGGGCCCACGGGCCGAGGAGACCCAGTACTTC. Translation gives CASKWGPRAEETQYF.

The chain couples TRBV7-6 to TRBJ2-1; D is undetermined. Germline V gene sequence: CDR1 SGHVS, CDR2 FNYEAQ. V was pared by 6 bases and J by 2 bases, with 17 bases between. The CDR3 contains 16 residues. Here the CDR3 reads CASSPDPILTYNEQFF. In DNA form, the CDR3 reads TGTGCCAGCAGTCCCGACCCAATTCTTACCTACAATGAGCAGTTCTTC.

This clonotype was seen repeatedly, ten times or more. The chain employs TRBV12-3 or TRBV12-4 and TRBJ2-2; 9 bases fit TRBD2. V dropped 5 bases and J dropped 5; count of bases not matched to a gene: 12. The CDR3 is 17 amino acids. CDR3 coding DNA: TGTGCCAGCAGTCCCCCTAGGCGGGGGGGCAGGACCGGGGAGCTGTTTTTT. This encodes CASSPPRRGGRTGELFF.

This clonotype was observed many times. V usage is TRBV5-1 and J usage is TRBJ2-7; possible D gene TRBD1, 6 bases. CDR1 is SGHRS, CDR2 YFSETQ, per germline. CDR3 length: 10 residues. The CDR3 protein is CVGTNYEQYF. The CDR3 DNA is TGCGTCGGGACAAACTACGAGCAGTACTTC. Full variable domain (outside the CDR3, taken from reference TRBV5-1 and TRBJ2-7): KAGVTQTPRYLIKTRGQQVTLSCSPISGHRSVSWYQQTPGQGLQFLFEYFSETQRNKGNFPGRFSGRQFSNSRSEMNVSTLELGDSALYLCVGTNYEQYFGPGTRLTVT.

The CDR3 region has the DNA TGTGCCATCAGCTCAACTAGCGCCCACGAGCAGTACTTC. This encodes CAISSTSAHEQYF. V usage is TRBV10-3 and J usage is TRBJ2-7, with 7 bases matching TRBD2. This CDR3 spans 13 amino acids. With V trimmed by 6 bases and J by 5 bases, 7 bases remained unmatched. The V gene's germline CDR1 is ENHRY and CDR2 SYGVKD.

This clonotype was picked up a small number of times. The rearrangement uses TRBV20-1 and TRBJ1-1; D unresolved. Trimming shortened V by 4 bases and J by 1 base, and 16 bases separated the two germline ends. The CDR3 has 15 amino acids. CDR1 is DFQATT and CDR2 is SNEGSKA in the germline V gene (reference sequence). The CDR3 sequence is CSATFQHPGNTEAFF. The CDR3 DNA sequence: TGCAGTGCTACCTTCCAACACCCCGGGAACACTGAAGCTTTCTTT.

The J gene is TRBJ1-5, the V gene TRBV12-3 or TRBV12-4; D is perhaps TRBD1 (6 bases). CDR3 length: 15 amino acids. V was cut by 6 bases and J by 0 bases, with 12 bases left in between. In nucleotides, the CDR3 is TGTGCCAGCAGCCCCCCGGGGGCTAGCAATCAGCCCCAGCATTTT. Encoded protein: CASSPPGASNQPQHF.

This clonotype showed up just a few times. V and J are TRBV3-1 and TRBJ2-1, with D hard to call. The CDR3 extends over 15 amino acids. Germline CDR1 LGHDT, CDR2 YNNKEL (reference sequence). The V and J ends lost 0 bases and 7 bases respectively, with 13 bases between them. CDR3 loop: CASSQEKLLGNEQFF. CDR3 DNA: TGTGCCAGCAGCCAAGAAAAGCTTCTAGGGAATGAGCAGTTCTTC.

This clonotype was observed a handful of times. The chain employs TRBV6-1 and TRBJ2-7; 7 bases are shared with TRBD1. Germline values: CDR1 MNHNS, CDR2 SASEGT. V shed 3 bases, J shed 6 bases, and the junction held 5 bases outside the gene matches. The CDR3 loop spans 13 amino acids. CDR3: CASSDTGVGEQYF. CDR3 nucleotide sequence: TGTGCCAGCAGTGACACAGGGGTCGGCGAGCAGTACTTC.

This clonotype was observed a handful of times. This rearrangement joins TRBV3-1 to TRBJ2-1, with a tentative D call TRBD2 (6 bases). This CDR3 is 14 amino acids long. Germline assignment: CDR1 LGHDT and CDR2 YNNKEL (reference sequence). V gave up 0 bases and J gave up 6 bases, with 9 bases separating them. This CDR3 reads CASSQDGGINEQFF. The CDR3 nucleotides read TGTGCCAGCAGCCAAGACGGGGGTATCAATGAGCAGTTCTTC.

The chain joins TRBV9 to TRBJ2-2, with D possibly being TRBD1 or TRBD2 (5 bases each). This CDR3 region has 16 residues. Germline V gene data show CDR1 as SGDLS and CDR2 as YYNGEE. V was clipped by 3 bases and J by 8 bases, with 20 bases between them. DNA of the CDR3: TGTGCCAGCAGCGCCTCGGGACGGACCTTTCGGGGGGAGCTGTTTTTT. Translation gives CASSASGRTFRGELFF. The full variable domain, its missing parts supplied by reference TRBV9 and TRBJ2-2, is DSGVTQTPKHLITATGQRVTLRCSPRSGDLSVYWYQQSLDQGLQFLIQYYNGEERAKGNILERFSAQQFPDLHSELNLSSLELGDSALYFCASSASGRTFRGELFFGEGSRLTVL.